This T cell receptor (beta chain) was captured by sequencing in a study of shared clonotypes between healthy human individuals. Whole-study findings and limits: Rarefaction curves obtained for sorted subsets showed sequencing incomplete despite large depth. Naive CD4 clonotypes overlapped across a few donors at roughly 4.5%.

The length of the CDR3 is 14 residues. Trimming removed 4 bases from V and 10 bases from J, with 16 bases in between. Germline CDR1 MNHNS, CDR2 SASEGT. This clone occurred a few times. Its antigen remains unidentified. TCRdb's table, derived via immunoSEQ multiplex PCR, lists solely in-frame clones and lacks some. This sample yields roughly 760,000 clones, of which roughly 70% are seen a single time; approximately 1.7% belongs to the top ten. The chain combines TRBV6-1 with TRBJ1-4, with D possibly TRBD1 on 5 matching bases. This receptor was taken from a woman between 25 and 40 years old in good health. What was sequenced was memory CD4+ T cells sorted from blood. Documented subset: CD45RA-negative fraction. The CDR3, as DNA: TGTGCCAGCAGTGCAGGGCCCGGTATTGTAAAACTGTTTTTT. Translated: CASSAGPGIVKLFF.